This TCR beta chain originates from a study of early T cells in non-severe SARS-CoV-2 infection. Study details: Chains stayed unpaired after sequencing of bulk RNA from unsorted whole blood.

This clonotype was seen ten or more times. Its target is unknown. Germline V lookup: CDR1 SGHAT, CDR2 FQNNGV. The V end lost 4 bases, the J end lost 7 bases, and 13 bases lay between the germline ends. The CDR3 runs to 13 residues. Study-wide findings and caveats: Matching with VDJdb favored anti-spike CD8 responses (missing private and CD4 specificities).

Unique molecular identifier tags were affixed to discrete cDNA molecules. TCRdb redid the calling of the 5' RACE reads with MiXCR, one entry per CDR3 protein. The table includes some 19,000 distinct CDR3 sequences, approximately 4% detected once. Sequencing was done on a sample of whole blood. The source of this sequence is an adult who was a healthcare worker with PCR-confirmed SARS-CoV-2 infection or an uninfected control (not recorded which). V is TRBV11-2 and J is TRBJ1-1, with no clear D. The DNA of the CDR3 is TGTGCCAGCAGCTCCCAGGCGTACAGTGAAGCTTTCTTT. Its translation is CASSSQAYSEAFF.